One and the same sample provided the 3 T cell receptor beta chains below, sequenced in a study of cytomegalovirus exposure and HLA in healthy donors (dated by TCRdb to about 2017). Libraries were prepared through the immunoSEQ multiplex PCR assay. For the multiplex PCR, a mixture combining 60 forward primers for TCR Vbeta segments and 13 reverse primers for TCR Jbeta segments was used. The source is immuneACCESS, and TCRdb retained only in-frame sequences with V and J called. Part of the clones is not carried over; for the studies checked, unresolved V genes explain less than half of this, and the remainder is unexplained. This sample gives about 120,000 clones in total; more than 65% of them show up just once. The ten largest account for about an eighth of the sample. Sequenced material: PBMCs. Source of these receptors: a man aged 25-45 years in good health and CMV-seropositive.

The V and J genes are TRBV7-9 and TRBJ1-2; D gene ambiguous. The CDR3 has 15 amino acids. V shed 5 bases and J shed 4 bases, with 17 bases lying between them. Germline assignment: CDR1 SEHNR and CDR2 FQNEAQ (reference sequence). DNA of the CDR3: TGTGCCAGCAGCCCGGCGTCCCCTAGCAGCTATGGCTACACCTTC. Encoded protein: CASSPASPSSYGYTF.

J is TRBJ2-7 and V is TRBV2, with D possibly TRBD1 on 6 matching bases. Trimming removed 4 bases from V and 4 bases from J, with 14 bases in between. Germline lookup yields CDR1 SNHLY and CDR2 FYNNEI. The CDR3 contains 14 residues. The chain's CDR3 is CASSVEQGEYEQYF. CDR3 sequence (DNA): TGTGCCAGCAGTGTGGAACAGGGAGAATACGAGCAGTACTTC.

The gene calls are TRBV10-3 and TRBJ2-5; 10 nucleotides align to TRBD2. The CDR3 consists of 16 residues. The J segment lost 5 bases and the V segment lost 2 bases, leaving 8 bases of the junction unmatched. Per the germline V gene, CDR1 is ENHRY and CDR2 is SYGVKD. CDR3 amino acids: CAISEPTAGGQETQYF. The CDR3 DNA follows: TGTGCCATCAGTGAGCCCACAGCGGGGGGGCAGGAGACCCAGTACTTC.